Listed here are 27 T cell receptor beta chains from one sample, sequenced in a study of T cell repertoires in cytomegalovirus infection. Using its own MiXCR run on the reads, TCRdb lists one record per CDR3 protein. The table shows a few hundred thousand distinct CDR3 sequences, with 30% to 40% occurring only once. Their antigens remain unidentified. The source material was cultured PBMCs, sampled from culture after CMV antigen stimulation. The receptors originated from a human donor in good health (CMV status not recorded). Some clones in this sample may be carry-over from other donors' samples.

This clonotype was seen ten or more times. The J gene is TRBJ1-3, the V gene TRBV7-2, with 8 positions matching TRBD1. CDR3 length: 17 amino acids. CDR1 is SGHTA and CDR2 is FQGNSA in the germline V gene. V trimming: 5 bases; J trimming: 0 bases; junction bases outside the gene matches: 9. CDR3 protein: CASSGRTGPNSGNTIYF. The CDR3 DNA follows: TGTGCCAGCAGCGGACGGACAGGGCCGAACTCTGGAAACACCATATATTTT.

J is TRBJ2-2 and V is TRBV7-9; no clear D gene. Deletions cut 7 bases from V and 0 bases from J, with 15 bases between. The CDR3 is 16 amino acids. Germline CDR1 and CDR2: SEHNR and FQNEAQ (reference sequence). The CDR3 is CASNLMGSPNTGELFF. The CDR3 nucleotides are TGTGCCAGCAATCTCATGGGCTCTCCGAACACCGGGGAGCTGTTTTTT.

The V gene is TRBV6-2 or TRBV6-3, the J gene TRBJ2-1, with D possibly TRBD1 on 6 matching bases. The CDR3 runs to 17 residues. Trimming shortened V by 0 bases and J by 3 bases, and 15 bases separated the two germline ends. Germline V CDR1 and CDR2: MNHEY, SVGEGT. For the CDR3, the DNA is TGTGCCAGCAGTTACTCACAAACGACAGGACTCTACAATGAGCAGTTCTTC. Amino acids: CASSYSQTTGLYNEQFF.

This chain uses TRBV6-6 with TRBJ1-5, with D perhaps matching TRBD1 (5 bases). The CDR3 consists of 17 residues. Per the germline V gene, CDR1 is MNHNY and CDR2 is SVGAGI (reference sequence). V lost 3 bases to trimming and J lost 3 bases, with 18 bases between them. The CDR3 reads CASSYNWGLEDNQPQHF. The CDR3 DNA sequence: TGTGCCAGCAGTTATAACTGGGGACTCGAGGACAATCAGCCCCAGCATTTT.

The CDR3 nucleotides are TGTGCCAGCAGCTCACTAGCGGGACATTTGTTCTTC. Its translation is CASSSLAGHLFF. The rearrangement links TRBV7-2 to TRBJ2-1; the match to TRBD2 covers 10 bases. J was trimmed by 15 bases and V by 4 bases; bases with no gene match: 6. This CDR3 contains 12 residues. From germline, CDR1 is SGHTA and CDR2 FQGNSA.

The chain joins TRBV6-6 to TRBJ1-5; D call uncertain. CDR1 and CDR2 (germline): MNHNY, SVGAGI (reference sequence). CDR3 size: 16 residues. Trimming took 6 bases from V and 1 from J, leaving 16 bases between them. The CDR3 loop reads CASSLGPLRSNQPQHF. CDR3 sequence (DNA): TGTGCCAGCAGCCTAGGCCCTTTACGGAGCAATCAGCCCCAGCATTTT.

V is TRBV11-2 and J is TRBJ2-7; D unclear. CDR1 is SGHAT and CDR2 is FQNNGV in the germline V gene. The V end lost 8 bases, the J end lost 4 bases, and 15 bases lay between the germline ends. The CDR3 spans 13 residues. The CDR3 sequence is CASAGFRSYEQYF. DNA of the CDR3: TGTGCCAGCGCCGGATTTCGGTCTTACGAGCAGTACTTC.

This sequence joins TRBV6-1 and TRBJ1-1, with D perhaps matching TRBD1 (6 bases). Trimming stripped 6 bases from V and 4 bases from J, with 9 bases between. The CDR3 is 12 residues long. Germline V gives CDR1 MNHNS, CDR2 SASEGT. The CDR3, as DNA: TGTGCCAGCAGCCAGGGGAGCACTGAAGCTTTCTTT. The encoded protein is CASSQGSTEAFF.

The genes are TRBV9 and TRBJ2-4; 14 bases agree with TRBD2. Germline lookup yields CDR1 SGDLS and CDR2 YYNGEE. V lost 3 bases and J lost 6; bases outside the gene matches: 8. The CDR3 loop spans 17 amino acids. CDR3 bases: TGTGCCAGCAGCGCTAGACTAGCGGGAGGGACGGGAAACATTCAGTACTTC. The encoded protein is CASSARLAGGTGNIQYF.

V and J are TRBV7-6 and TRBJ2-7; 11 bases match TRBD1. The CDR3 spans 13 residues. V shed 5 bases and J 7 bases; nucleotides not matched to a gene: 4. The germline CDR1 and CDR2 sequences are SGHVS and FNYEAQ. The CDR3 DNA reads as TGTGCCAGCAGCGGACAGGGGGCCGGGGAGCAGTACTTC. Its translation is CASSGQGAGEQYF.

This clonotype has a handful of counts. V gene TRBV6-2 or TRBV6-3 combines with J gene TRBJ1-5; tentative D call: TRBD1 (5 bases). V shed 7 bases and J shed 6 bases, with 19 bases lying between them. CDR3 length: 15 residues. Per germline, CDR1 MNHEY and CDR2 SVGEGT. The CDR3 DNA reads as TGTGCCAGCACTCGGGGGTTGGGGCCCGGTCAGCCCCAGCATTTT. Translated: CASTRGLGPGQPQHF.

The CDR3 is CASSLAGGGGGEPQHF. The CDR3 region has the DNA TGTGCCAGCAGCTTAGCAGGTGGAGGGGGAGGTGAACCCCAGCATTTT. This rearrangement joins TRBV7-9 to TRBJ1-5, with D possibly being TRBD1 (6 bases). The CDR3 sequence is 16 residues long. Germline CDR1 is SEHNR and CDR2 is FQNEAQ (reference sequence). V was pared by 0 bases and J by 10 bases, with 19 bases between.

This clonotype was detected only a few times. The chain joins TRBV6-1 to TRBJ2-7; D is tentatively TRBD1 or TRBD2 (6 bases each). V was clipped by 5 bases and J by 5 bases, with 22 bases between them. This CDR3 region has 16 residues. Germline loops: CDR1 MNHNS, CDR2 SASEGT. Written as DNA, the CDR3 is TGTGCCAGCAGTTACCTGGGGGGCACGGCCGGTAACGAGCAGTACTTC. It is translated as CASSYLGGTAGNEQYF.

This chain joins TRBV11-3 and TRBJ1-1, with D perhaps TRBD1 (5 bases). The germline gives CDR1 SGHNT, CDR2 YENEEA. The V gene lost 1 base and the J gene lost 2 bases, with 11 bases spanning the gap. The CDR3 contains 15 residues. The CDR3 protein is CASSLGAGPNTEAFF. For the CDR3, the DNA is TGTGCCAGCAGCTTAGGGGCAGGGCCCAACACTGAAGCTTTCTTT.

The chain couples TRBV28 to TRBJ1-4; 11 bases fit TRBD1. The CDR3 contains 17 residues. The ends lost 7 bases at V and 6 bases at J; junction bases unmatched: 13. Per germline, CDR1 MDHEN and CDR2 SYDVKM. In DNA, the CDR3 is TGTGCCAGCAACCTAAGAGGACAGGGGGCGTTTTATGAAAAACTGTTTTTT. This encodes CASNLRGQGAFYEKLFF.

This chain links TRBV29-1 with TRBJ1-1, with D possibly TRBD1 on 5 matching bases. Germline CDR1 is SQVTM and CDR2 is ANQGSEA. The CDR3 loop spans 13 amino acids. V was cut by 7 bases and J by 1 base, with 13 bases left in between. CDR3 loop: CSAGGQGNTEAFF. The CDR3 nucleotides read TGCAGCGCCGGAGGGCAGGGGAACACTGAAGCTTTCTTT.

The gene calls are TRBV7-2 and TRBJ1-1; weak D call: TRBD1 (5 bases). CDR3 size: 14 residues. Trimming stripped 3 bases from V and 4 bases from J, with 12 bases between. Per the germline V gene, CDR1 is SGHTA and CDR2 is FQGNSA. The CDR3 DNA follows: TGTGCCAGCAGCTTGCTGTGGGGACCCACTGAAGCTTTCTTT. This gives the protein CASSLLWGPTEAFF.

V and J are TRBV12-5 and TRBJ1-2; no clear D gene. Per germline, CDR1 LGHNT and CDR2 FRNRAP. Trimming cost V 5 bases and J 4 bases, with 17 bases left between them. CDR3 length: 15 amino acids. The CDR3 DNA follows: TGTGCTAGTGGTCCCCTTAAGGAAGCGATCTATGGCTACACCTTC. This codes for CASGPLKEAIYGYTF. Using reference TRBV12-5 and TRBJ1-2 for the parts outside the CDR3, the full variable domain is DARVTQTPRHKVTEMGQEVTMRCQPILGHNTVFWYRQTMMQGLELLAYFRNRAPLDDSGMPKDRFSAEMPDATLATLKIQPSEPRDSAVYFCASGPLKEAIYGYTFGSGTRLTVV.

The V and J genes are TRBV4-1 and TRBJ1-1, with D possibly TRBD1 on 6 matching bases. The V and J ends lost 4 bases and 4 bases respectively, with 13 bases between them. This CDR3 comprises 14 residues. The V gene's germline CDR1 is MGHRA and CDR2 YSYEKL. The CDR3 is CASSLQDSLTEAFF. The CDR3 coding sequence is TGCGCCAGCAGCCTCCAGGACAGTCTCACTGAAGCTTTCTTT.

The CDR3 region has the DNA TGTGCCGTGGGGACCTACCTGGAGACCCAGTACTTC. Its protein is CAVGTYLETQYF. This chain uses TRBV10-3 with TRBJ2-5, with D perhaps TRBD1 or TRBD2 (5 bases each). This CDR3 spans 12 amino acids. V lost 11 bases and J lost 5, with 15 bases in between. Per the germline V gene, CDR1 is ENHRY and CDR2 is SYGVKD.

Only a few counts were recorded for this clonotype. The CDR3 nucleotides are TGCGCCAGCAGCGCGGACCGAAACTCCTACAATGAGCAGTTCTTC. It codes for CASSADRNSYNEQFF. This rearrangement joins TRBV4-3 to TRBJ2-1, with unresolved D. The V end was cut by 5 bases, the J end by 0 bases, with 11 bases between. This CDR3 is 15 amino acids long. Germline CDR1 reads LGHNA; CDR2 reads YSLEER.

As DNA, the CDR3 is TGTGCCAGCAGACCACCCGGGGGCGGCGCAGATACGCAGTATTTT. This sequence encodes CASRPPGGGADTQYF. The chain carries TRBV9 and TRBJ2-3; D tentatively reads TRBD1 or TRBD2 (6 bases each). Germline lookup yields CDR1 SGDLS and CDR2 YYNGEE. The CDR3 sequence is 15 residues long. V was pared by 5 bases and J by 4 bases, with 17 bases between.

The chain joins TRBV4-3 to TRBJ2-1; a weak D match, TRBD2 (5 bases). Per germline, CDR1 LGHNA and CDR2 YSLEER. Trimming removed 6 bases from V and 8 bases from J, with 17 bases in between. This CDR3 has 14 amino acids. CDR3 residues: CASREDLVSYEQFF. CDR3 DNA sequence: TGCGCCAGCAGGGAGGATCTAGTTAGTTATGAGCAGTTCTTC.

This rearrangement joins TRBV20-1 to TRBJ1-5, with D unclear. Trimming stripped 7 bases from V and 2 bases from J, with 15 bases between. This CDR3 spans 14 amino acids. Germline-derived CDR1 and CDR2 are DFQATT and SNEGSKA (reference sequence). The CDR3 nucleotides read TGCAGTGTAGCGGGTTGGACCGGCAATCAGCCCCAGCATTTT. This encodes CSVAGWTGNQPQHF.

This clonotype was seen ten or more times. CDR3 protein: CASSWGQSLSSGANVLTF. DNA for the CDR3: TGTGCCAGCAGTTGGGGACAGTCCCTAAGCTCTGGGGCCAACGTCCTGACTTTC. The gene calls are TRBV12-3 or TRBV12-4 and TRBJ2-6; TRBD1 matches 7 bases. Trimming at V came to 4 bases and at J to 0 bases, leaving 9 bases not matched to a gene. The length of the CDR3 is 18 residues.

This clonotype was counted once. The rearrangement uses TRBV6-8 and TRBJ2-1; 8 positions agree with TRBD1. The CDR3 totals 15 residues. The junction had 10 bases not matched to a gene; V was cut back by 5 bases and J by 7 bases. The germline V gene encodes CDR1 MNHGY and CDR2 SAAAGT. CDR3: CASSIRDRPGNEQFF. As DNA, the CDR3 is TGTGCCAGCAGTATAAGGGACAGGCCAGGGAATGAGCAGTTCTTC.

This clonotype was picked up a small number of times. The CDR3 sequence is CASSPRFREEETQYF. Here the CDR3 DNA reads TGTGCCAGCAGCCCGCGGTTCAGAGAAGAAGAGACCCAGTACTTC. The V gene is TRBV7-8, the J gene TRBJ2-5; no definite D call. Trimming pared 5 bases from V and 3 bases from J, leaving 16 bases between. The CDR3 is 15 amino acids. Germline-derived CDR1 and CDR2 are SGHVS and FQNEAQ.